A selection of T cell receptor beta chains follows, all from one sample in a study of blood T cell repertoires in COVID-19. Profiled with immunoSEQ multiplex PCR; TCRdb holds only in-frame clones, not every one. The profile shows tens of thousands of clones, 80% to 90% of them singletons. The specimen was peripheral blood. The receptors were sampled from a man at least 80 years old with acute or convalescent COVID-19. Both conserved end residues are part of each CDR3. D genes are given only for firm matches. Clone size, where shown, is once, few, many, or a class for clones that have expanded.

CDR3nt	CDR3aa	v_gene	j_gene	abundance	d_gene
TGCGCCAGCAGCTTTGAGACAGGGGGCCCCTACGAGCAGTACTTC	CASSFETGGPYEQYF	TRBV5-1	TRBJ2-7	NA	TRBD1
TGTGCCATCAGCCAAAACCCGCCGGGGGGGGGTAGCACAGATACGCAGTATTTT	CAISQNPPGGGSTDTQYF	TRBV10-3	TRBJ2-3	NA	TRBD2
TGTGCCAGCAGCTTAGGGCACAGGGGGGGTGAAAAACTGTTTTTT	CASSLGHRGGEKLFF	TRBV7-2	TRBJ1-4	NA	TRBD1
TGTGCCAGTACCACCCGGGGACACTCCTACAATGAGCAGTTCTTC	CASTTRGHSYNEQFF	TRBV19	TRBJ2-1	NA	NA
TGTGCCAGCAGCTTACCGGGGACAGCAAATGAAGCTTTCTTT	CASSLPGTANEAFF	TRBV5-4	TRBJ1-1	NA	TRBD1
TGTGCCAGCAGGCTGACAGTGGGACAGCCCCAGCATTTT	CASRLTVGQPQHF	TRBV12-3/TRBV12-4	TRBJ1-5	NA	NA
TGTGCCAGCAGTTACCGGGGGGAGGGCTACGAGCAGTACTTC	CASSYRGEGYEQYF	TRBV6-5	TRBJ2-7	NA	TRBD2
TGTGCCAGCAGCCATGACAGGGCCGAGCAGTACTTC	CASSHDRAEQYF	TRBV7-9	TRBJ2-7	NA	TRBD1
TGTGCCAGCAGTGAAGATGGGACAGCCTCAGATACGCAGTATTTT	CASSEDGTASDTQYF	TRBV2	TRBJ2-3	NA	TRBD1
TGTGCCAGTAGTATACGGGACAGGCCTGCGGGCAATCAGCCCCAGCATTTT	CASSIRDRPAGNQPQHF	TRBV19	TRBJ1-5	once	TRBD1
TGTGCCAGCAGCTTTAGGGGCCTCAGCACTGAAGCTTTCTTT	CASSFRGLSTEAFF	TRBV5-5	TRBJ1-1	NA	NA
TGTGCCAGCAGCTCGGTAGGGGCCACCGGCTATGGCTACACCTTC	CASSSVGATGYGYTF	TRBV7-2	TRBJ1-2	few	NA
TGCGCCAGCAGCTCCCGGGACAGCTACGAGCAGTACTTC	CASSSRDSYEQYF	TRBV5-1	TRBJ2-7	NA	TRBD1
TGTGCCAGTAAGGACAGGGGGTTGATGGAGCTGTTTTTT	CASKDRGLMELFF	TRBV19	TRBJ2-2	medium-sized	TRBD1
TGTGCCAGCAGCCACCCTTCCCGGGGTGGCTACACCTTC	CASSHPSRGGYTF	TRBV4-2	TRBJ1-2	NA	NA
TGTGCCAGCAGCTTGACCGGGACTAGCGGGGGTCAGACCCAGTACTTC	CASSLTGTSGGQTQYF	TRBV4-2	TRBJ2-5	NA	TRBD2
TGTGCCAGCAGTCCCGCCCTCGAGGGGGCCTATGGCTACACCTTC	CASSPALEGAYGYTF	TRBV28	TRBJ1-2	once	TRBD1
TGTGCCAGTAGTATAAGACTAGGTGGCTCCTACGAGCAGTACTTC	CASSIRLGGSYEQYF	TRBV19	TRBJ2-7	NA	NA
TGTGCCAGCAGCCGGGACACTAACACTGAAGCTTTCTTT	CASSRDTNTEAFF	TRBV11-2	TRBJ1-1	NA	NA
TGCGCCAGCAGCTTGGGGGTAGCGGCCATGCGGGAAGGTGAGCAGTTCTTC	CASSLGVAAMREGEQFF	TRBV5-1	TRBJ2-1	NA	NA
TGTGCCTGGAGCAGGAATGAGCAGTTCTTC	CAWSRNEQFF	TRBV30	TRBJ2-1	NA	NA
TGTGCCTGGAGTGTCGGAGGGACAGGGGATTCACCCCTCCACTTT	CAWSVGGTGDSPLHF	TRBV30	TRBJ1-6	NA	TRBD1
TGCAGTGCTAGTAGGGGCAGCAATCAGCCCCAGCATTTT	CSASRGSNQPQHF	TRBV20-1	TRBJ1-5	NA	NA
TGCAGCGTTGGACAGGGGGCAGGGTGGAATGAGCAGTTCTTC	CSVGQGAGWNEQFF	TRBV29-1	TRBJ2-1	NA	TRBD1
TGTGCCAGCAGCGTACGGGGACTGAGCTACGAGCAGTACTTC	CASSVRGLSYEQYF	TRBV9	TRBJ2-7	NA	NA
TGTGCCAGCAGTTACGGGGGCAGAGTGAACACTGAAGCTTTCTTT	CASSYGGRVNTEAFF	TRBV6-5	TRBJ1-1	NA	NA
TGTGCCAGCAGTTTACAGGGGGCAGGTCAGCCCCAGCATTTT	CASSLQGAGQPQHF	TRBV2	TRBJ1-5	NA	TRBD1
TGTGCCAGCAGCACGGGGACAGGGAGTGAGACCCAGTACTTC	CASSTGTGSETQYF	TRBV7-9	TRBJ2-5	NA	TRBD1
TGCAGTGCTAGTCGGAGCACTTACGAGCAGTACTTC	CSASRSTYEQYF	TRBV20-1	TRBJ2-7	NA	NA